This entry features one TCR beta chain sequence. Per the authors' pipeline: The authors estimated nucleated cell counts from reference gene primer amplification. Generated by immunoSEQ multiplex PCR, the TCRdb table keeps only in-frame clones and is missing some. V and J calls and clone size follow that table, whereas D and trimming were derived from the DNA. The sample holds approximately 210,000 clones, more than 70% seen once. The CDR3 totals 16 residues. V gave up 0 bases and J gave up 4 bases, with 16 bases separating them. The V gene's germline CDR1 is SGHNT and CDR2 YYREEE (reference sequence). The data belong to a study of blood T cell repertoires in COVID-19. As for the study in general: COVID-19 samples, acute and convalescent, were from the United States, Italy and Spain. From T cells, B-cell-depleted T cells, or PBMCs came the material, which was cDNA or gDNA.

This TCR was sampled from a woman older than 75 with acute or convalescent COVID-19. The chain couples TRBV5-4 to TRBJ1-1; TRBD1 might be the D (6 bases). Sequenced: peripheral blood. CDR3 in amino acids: CASSLGAGVMGTEAFF. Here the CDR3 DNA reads TGTGCCAGCAGCTTGGGCGCAGGGGTAATGGGCACTGAAGCTTTCTTT.